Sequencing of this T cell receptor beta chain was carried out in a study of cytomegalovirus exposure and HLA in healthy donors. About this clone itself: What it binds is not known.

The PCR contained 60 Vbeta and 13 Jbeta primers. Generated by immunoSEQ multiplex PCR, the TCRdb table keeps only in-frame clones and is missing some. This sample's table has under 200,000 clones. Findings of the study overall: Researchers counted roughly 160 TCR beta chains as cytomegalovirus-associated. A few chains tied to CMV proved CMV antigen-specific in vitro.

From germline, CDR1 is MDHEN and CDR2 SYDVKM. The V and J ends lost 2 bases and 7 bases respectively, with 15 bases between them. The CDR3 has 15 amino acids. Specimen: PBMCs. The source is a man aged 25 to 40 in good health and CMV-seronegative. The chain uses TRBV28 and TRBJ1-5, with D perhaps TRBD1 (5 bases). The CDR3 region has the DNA TGTGCCAGCAGTTTACTGGACAAGGAGACCCAGCCCCAGCATTTT. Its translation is CASSLLDKETQPQHF.